These 14 T cell receptor beta chains came from one sample sequenced in a study of identical twins. TCRdb redid the calling of the 5' RACE reads with MiXCR, one entry per CDR3 protein. The data contain some 500,000 distinct CDR3 sequences, 14% of them singletons. These records were also assigned to another study, of yellow fever vaccine responses in identical twins.

Sequenced: CD4+ T cells sorted from blood. The receptors were gathered from a young woman in good health.

There are many counts of this clonotype. The chain uses TRBV12-3 or TRBV12-4 and TRBJ2-7; 9 bases line up with TRBD2. The CDR3 has 15 residues. The V gene end was trimmed by 2 bases and the J gene end by 6 bases; junction bases not matched to a gene: 8. CDR3 loop: CASSLRPSGNGEQYF. CDR3 coding DNA: TGTGCCAGCAGTTTACGTCCTAGCGGGAACGGCGAGCAGTACTTC.

This clonotype was recorded a few times. The genes are TRBV20-1 and TRBJ1-5; the D gene is possibly TRBD1 (5 bases). Trimming cost V 1 base and J 5 bases, with 9 bases left between them. The CDR3 extends over 13 amino acids. CDR1 DFQATT and CDR2 SNEGSKA come from the germline V gene (reference sequence). The CDR3 sequence is CSARVRDDQPQHF. CDR3 DNA sequence: TGCAGTGCTAGAGTTCGGGACGATCAGCCCCAGCATTTT.

This clonotype was seen repeatedly, ten times or more. The gene calls are TRBV6-5 and TRBJ2-1; TRBD2 matches at 9 bases. J was trimmed by 3 bases and V by 0 bases; bases with no gene match: 6. The CDR3 has 17 amino acids. The germline gives CDR1 MNHEY, CDR2 SVGAGI. The CDR3: CASSYSPPSGVYNEQFF. CDR3 coding DNA: TGTGCCAGCAGTTACTCCCCACCTAGCGGGGTCTACAATGAGCAGTTCTTC.

This clonotype has only a few counts. This sequence joins TRBV6-2 or TRBV6-3 and TRBJ1-1; D is unresolved. CDR1 and CDR2 from the germline V gene are MNHEY and SVGEGT. Trimming removed 6 bases from V and 1 base from J, with 9 bases in between. The CDR3 sequence is 13 residues long. DNA for the CDR3: TGTGCCAGCAGGCCTCAGAAGAACACTGAAGCTTTCTTT. Translation: CASRPQKNTEAFF.

The V gene is TRBV2, the J gene TRBJ1-4; D is perhaps TRBD1 (5 bases). Germline V gene lookup returns CDR1 SNHLY and CDR2 FYNNEI. V lost 6 bases and J lost 3, with 14 bases in between. The CDR3 spans 15 residues. The CDR3 DNA reads TGTGCCAGCAGAGCCGACCGGGGCCCTAATGAAAAACTGTTTTTT. Its translation is CASRADRGPNEKLFF.

This rearrangement joins TRBV20-1 to TRBJ2-3, with D tentatively TRBD2 (6 bases). CDR1 is DFQATT, CDR2 SNEGSKA, per germline (reference sequence). The CDR3 spans 15 residues. The V gene lost 6 bases and the J gene lost 3 bases, with 19 bases spanning the gap. CDR3 in DNA: TGCAGTGCGGGGGACTTGGAGGGACGGACAGATACGCAGTATTTT. It encodes CSAGDLEGRTDTQYF.

The V gene is TRBV5-6, the J gene TRBJ2-7; D not certain. Per the germline V gene, CDR1 is SGHDT and CDR2 is YYEEEE. The V gene lost 3 bases and the J gene lost 3 bases, with 16 bases spanning the gap. The CDR3 is made up of 15 amino acids. The CDR3 reads CASSSGPSPVYEQYF. DNA of the CDR3: TGTGCCAGCAGCTCCGGACCCAGCCCAGTCTACGAGCAGTACTTC.

The gene calls are TRBV11-2 and TRBJ2-1; D might be TRBD1 (5 bases). The CDR3 spans 14 residues. V lost 1 base, J lost 2 bases, and 6 bases lay in between. Germline V gives CDR1 SGHAT, CDR2 FQNNGV. The CDR3 DNA reads TGTGCCAGCAGCTTAGTGGGGCCCTACAATGAGCAGTTCTTC. It is translated as CASSLVGPYNEQFF.

This clonotype appeared many times. V is TRBV7-2 and J is TRBJ2-5; no clear D. CDR1 is SGHTA and CDR2 is FQGNSA in the germline V gene. Trimming stripped 0 bases from V and 5 bases from J, with 7 bases between. CDR3 length: 13 residues. The CDR3 nucleotides are TGTGCCAGCAGCTTAGCTAGCTCCGAGACCCAGTACTTC. This codes for CASSLASSETQYF.

The sample holds a few counts of this clonotype. The chain has TRBV3-1 and TRBJ1-6; TRBD1 might be the D (5 bases). This CDR3 is built from 13 residues. CDR1 is LGHDT, CDR2 YNNKEL, per germline (reference sequence). Deletions cut 1 base from V and 18 bases from J, with 16 bases between. As DNA, the CDR3 is TGTGCCAGCAGCCAAGGGTCCGGGACGCCGTACCACTTT. As protein: CASSQGSGTPYHF.

This clonotype was detected many times. The chain joins TRBV5-1 to TRBJ2-7, with D tentatively TRBD1 (5 bases). CDR3 length equals 12 residues. Deletions cut 4 bases from V and 2 bases from J, with 7 bases between. Germline V gene lookup returns CDR1 SGHRS and CDR2 YFSETQ. Here the CDR3 reads CASSDRAYEQYF. CDR3 coding DNA: TGCGCCAGCAGCGACAGAGCCTACGAGCAGTACTTC.

This chain uses TRBV6-1 with TRBJ1-5, with D uncertain. Germline CDR1 and CDR2: MNHNS and SASEGT. This CDR3 is 13 amino acids long. V was trimmed by 6 bases and J by 7 bases, leaving 13 bases between them. This CDR3 reads CASSGGLRQPQHF. CDR3 nucleotide sequence: TGTGCCAGCAGCGGAGGGCTAAGGCAGCCCCAGCATTTT.

The rearrangement uses TRBV4-1 and TRBJ2-1; 10 nucleotides align to TRBD1. The CDR3 sequence is 16 residues long. Germline-derived CDR1 and CDR2 are MGHRA and YSYEKL. V lost 3 bases and J lost 4; bases outside the gene matches: 6. The CDR3 DNA reads TGCGCCAGCAGCCACCTAGACAGGGGGCTTTACAATGAGCAGTTCTTC. Protein: CASSHLDRGLYNEQFF.

This sequence joins TRBV7-6 and TRBJ2-7, with 12 bases aligning to TRBD2. Per the germline V gene, CDR1 is SGHVS and CDR2 is FNYEAQ. The CDR3 has 16 residues. The V segment lost 6 bases and the J segment 4 bases; nucleotides outside the gene matches: 10. The CDR3 sequence: CASRPLAGGSSYEQYF. The CDR3 bases are TGTGCCAGCAGACCTCTAGCGGGAGGGTCCTCATACGAGCAGTACTTC.